These T cell receptor beta chains were read from a single sample in a study of beta chain features in type 1 diabetes. Some clones are missing from TCRdb's copy, which holds only in-frame ones; the method was immunoSEQ multiplex PCR. The table lists about 260,000 clones, around 65% of them singletons. The specimen sequenced was naive CD4+ T cells from blood. These receptors were collected from a young man in good health. Both conserved end residues are part of each CDR3. Each record gives: J gene, clone size, V gene, D gene, CDR3 protein, CDR3 DNA. A D gene is named only where the DNA matches it firmly. Expanded clones get a size class; other rows say once, few or many, or leave the size out.

>TRBJ2-5|-|TRBV5-1|-
CASSFGPGWDETQYF
TGCGCCAGCAGCTTCGGACCCGGATGGGATGAGACCCAGTACTTC
>TRBJ2-2|few|TRBV29-1|-
CSVEKGVRELFF
TGCAGCGTTGAAAAGGGGGTGCGGGAGCTGTTTTTT
>TRBJ2-3|-|TRBV5-4|TRBD2
CASSPEVGLAPDTQYF
TGTGCCAGCAGCCCGGAGGTGGGACTAGCCCCGGATACGCAGTATTTT
>TRBJ1-2|-|TRBV18|-
CASSPLEGYTF
TGTGCCAGCTCACCGTTGGAAGGCTACACCTTC
>TRBJ2-1|-|TRBV2|-
CATLSGYEQFF
TGTGCCACCCTGAGCGGATATGAGCAGTTCTTC
>TRBJ2-5|once|TRBV30|-
CAWSRQGETQYF
TGTGCCTGGAGTAGGCAGGGGGAGACCCAGTACTTC
>TRBJ1-1|-|TRBV7-2|-
CASSLAERGTEAFF
TGTGCCAGCAGCTTAGCGGAGCGGGGCACTGAAGCTTTCTTT
>TRBJ2-1|-|TRBV4-1|TRBD2
CASSHGTINNEQFF
TGCGCCAGCAGCCATGGGACTATCAACAATGAGCAGTTCTTC
>TRBJ2-5|-|TRBV15|-
CATARDPQETQYF
TGTGCCACGGCGAGGGACCCCCAAGAGACCCAGTACTTC
>TRBJ2-7|-|TRBV5-1|-
CASSFKRDYEQYF
TGCGCCAGCAGCTTCAAGAGGGACTACGAGCAGTACTTC
>TRBJ2-7|-|TRBV30|-
CAWGTRPETYEQYF
TGTGCCTGGGGGACTCGCCCGGAGACCTACGAGCAGTACTTC
>TRBJ2-5|-|TRBV7-2|-
CASSLTGGGETQYF
TGTGCCAGCAGCTTAACCGGGGGTGGTGAGACCCAGTACTTC
>TRBJ2-1|-|TRBV29-1|-
CSSSFGGAKNNEQFF
TGCAGCTCCTCCTTTGGGGGGGCGAAAAACAATGAGCAGTTCTTC
>TRBJ2-3|-|TRBV11-2|-
CASSLGRGPDTQYF
TGTGCCAGCAGCTTAGGCAGGGGCCCAGATACGCAGTATTTT
>TRBJ2-7|once|TRBV4-3|-
CASSPPAGLSYEQYF
TGCGCCAGCAGCCCCCCCGCTGGGCTCTCCTACGAGCAGTACTTC
>TRBJ2-2|few|TRBV30|-
CAWSLDTTGELFF
TGTGCCTGGAGCTTGGACACCACCGGGGAGCTGTTTTTT
>TRBJ2-5|-|TRBV29-1|TRBD1
CSVEDKGGRETQYF
TGCAGCGTTGAAGATAAAGGGGGCCGGGAGACCCAGTACTTC
>TRBJ2-5|-|TRBV30|TRBD2
CAWTLGEGGTQYF
TGTGCCTGGACCCTCGGGGAGGGAGGGACCCAGTACTTC
>TRBJ2-2|-|TRBV7-2|-
CASSLLGELFF
TGTGCCAGCAGCCTACTTGGGGAGCTGTTTTTT
>TRBJ2-7|few|TRBV29-1|TRBD2
CSGGSSYEQYF
TGCAGCGGCGGGAGTTCCTACGAGCAGTACTTC
>TRBJ2-7|-|TRBV7-2|-
CASSTGRSSYEQYF
TGTGCCAGCAGCACTGGACGGAGCTCCTACGAGCAGTACTTC
>TRBJ2-7|-|TRBV25-1|TRBD2
CASQTPRLATFSYEQYF
TGTGCCAGCCAGACCCCCAGACTAGCGACTTTCTCCTACGAGCAGTACTTC
>TRBJ1-5|-|TRBV25-1|-
CASSESALDVLPQHF
TGTGCCAGCAGTGAATCGGCTCTTGATGTTTTGCCCCAGCATTTT
>TRBJ2-5|-|TRBV11-2|-
CASSLNPPQMGETQYF
TGTGCCAGCAGCTTAAATCCTCCGCAAATGGGAGAGACCCAGTACTTC
>TRBJ2-4|few|TRBV6-1|TRBD1
CASSDRGQNQYF
TGTGCCAGCAGTGATCGGGGACAGAATCAGTACTTC
>TRBJ1-1|-|TRBV18|-
CASSPRENTEAFF
TGTGCCAGCTCACCTCGTGAGAACACTGAAGCTTTCTTT
>TRBJ2-1|few|TRBV25-1|TRBD2
CASSAPGGGYNEQFF
TGTGCCAGCAGTGCCCCGGGAGGAGGATACAATGAGCAGTTCTTC
>TRBJ2-4|-|TRBV7-2|-
CASSPSAGTDIQYF
TGTGCCAGCAGCCCGTCCGCCGGGACTGACATTCAGTACTTC
>TRBJ2-3|-|TRBV9|-
CASSAHTDTQYF
TGTGCCAGCAGTGCACACACAGATACGCAGTATTTT
>TRBJ1-3|-|TRBV29-1|-
CSVSTGSGNTIYF
TGCAGCGTCTCGACAGGCTCGGGAAACACCATATATTTT
>TRBJ2-2|-|TRBV6-6|-
CASSYARAGELFF
TGTGCCAGCAGTTACGCCCGGGCCGGGGAGCTGTTTTTT
>TRBJ2-7|few|TRBV28|-
CASSQGAYEQYF
TGTGCCAGCAGTCAGGGTGCCTACGAGCAGTACTTC
>TRBJ1-2|-|TRBV30|-
CAWSRRRGSGYTF
TGTGCCTGGAGTCGAAGGAGGGGGTCTGGCTACACCTTC
>TRBJ2-3|-|TRBV29-1|-
CSLMFVGDTQYF
TGCAGCCTTATGTTCGTTGGAGATACGCAGTATTTT
>TRBJ2-7|-|TRBV9|-
CASGRWEASEQYF
TGTGCCAGCGGAAGATGGGAAGCAAGCGAGCAGTACTTC
>TRBJ2-3|-|TRBV2|TRBD1
CASSPAGTGSTDTQYF
TGTGCCAGCAGCCCAGCCGGGACAGGCAGCACAGATACGCAGTATTTT
>TRBJ2-1|-|TRBV4-1|-
CASSQAGQGENEQFF
TGCGCCAGCAGCCAAGCGGGACAAGGAGAAAATGAGCAGTTCTTC
>TRBJ1-2|-|TRBV6-5|-
CASRRANYGYTF
TGTGCCAGCAGACGTGCTAACTATGGCTACACCTTC
>TRBJ1-1|-|TRBV14|-
CASSLPGDGRNTEAFF
TGTGCCAGCAGCCTCCCGGGCGACGGGAGGAACACTGAAGCTTTCTTT
>TRBJ2-3|-|TRBV4-3|-
CASSQDTATSTDTQYF
TGCGCCAGCAGCCAAGATACAGCCACTAGCACAGATACGCAGTATTTT
>TRBJ2-1|-|TRBV7-9|TRBD2
CASSKTSGRAGEQFF
TGTGCCAGCAGCAAAACTAGCGGGAGGGCCGGTGAGCAGTTCTTC
>TRBJ1-6|-|TRBV6-5|-
CASRPNGLNSPLHF
TGTGCCAGCAGGCCCAACGGGCTCAATTCACCCCTCCACTTT
>TRBJ2-3|-|TRBV15|-
CATSESWGRGDTQYF
TGTGCCACCAGCGAGTCTTGGGGGCGGGGAGATACGCAGTATTTT
>TRBJ2-5|-|TRBV2|-
CASRPGAVNQETQYF
TGTGCCAGCAGGCCAGGCGCCGTGAACCAAGAGACCCAGTACTTC
>TRBJ2-5|-|TRBV30|TRBD1
CAWSVRGLAQETQYF
TGTGCCTGGAGTGTAAGGGGGCTCGCTCAAGAGACCCAGTACTTC
>TRBJ2-5|few|TRBV5-1|TRBD1
CASRDRDGETQYF
TGCGCCAGCAGAGACAGGGACGGAGAGACCCAGTACTTC
>TRBJ2-1|-|TRBV5-1|-
CASSLVLSRYSVIQFF
TGCGCCAGCAGCTTGGTGCTTTCGAGATACAGCGTTATCCAGTTCTTC